These 32 T cell receptor beta chains were sequenced from one sample in a study of blood T cell repertoires in COVID-19. Profiling relied on immunoSEQ multiplex PCR, and the TCRdb table lists in-frame clones only, not all of them. The table shows 300,000 or so clones, with 86% occurring only once. Sequenced: peripheral blood. The receptors derive from a woman aged 45-65 years with acute or convalescent COVID-19.

The sample holds a few counts of this clone. J is TRBJ1-3 and V is TRBV7-2, with TRBD1 identical over 8 bases. V trimming: 4 bases; J trimming: 7 bases; junction bases outside the gene matches: 9. In germline, CDR1 is SGHTA, CDR2 FQGNSA. The CDR3 consists of 15 residues. Here the CDR3 reads CASSYRTGQGNTIYF. DNA of the CDR3: TGTGCCAGCAGCTATCGGACAGGGCAGGGGAACACCATATATTTT.

The chain recombines TRBV5-1 with TRBJ2-5, with 8 bases identical to TRBD2. J lost 4 bases, V lost 5 bases, and 7 bases had no gene match. CDR1 and CDR2 (germline): SGHRS, YFSETQ. CDR3 length equals 14 residues. CDR3 amino acids: CASSKRERGETQYF. The CDR3 nucleotides read TGCGCCAGCAGTAAGCGGGAGCGGGGAGAGACCCAGTACTTC.

The V gene is TRBV27, the J gene TRBJ2-3; the D is unclear. Germline CDR1 is MNHEY and CDR2 is SMNVEV (reference sequence). Trimming shortened V by 5 bases and J by 4 bases, and 13 bases separated the two germline ends. The CDR3 contains 14 residues. CDR3 nucleotide sequence: TGTGCCAGCAGTCCGACTCCACGCGCAGATACGCAGTATTTT. Its translation: CASSPTPRADTQYF.

This clone occurred a few times. This rearrangement joins TRBV7-6 to TRBJ1-4; possibly TRBD1 for D (6 bases). Germline V gene data show CDR1 as SGHVS and CDR2 as FNYEAQ. With 5 bases removed from V and 6 bases from J, the gap between germline ends came to 16 bases. The CDR3 totals 15 residues. The CDR3, as DNA: TGTGCCAGCAGCGCACTACAGGGAGGGTATGAAAAACTGTTTTTT. This encodes CASSALQGGYEKLFF.

The chain couples TRBV5-4 to TRBJ2-1; 8 bases are shared with TRBD2. Germline loops: CDR1 SGHNT, CDR2 YYREEE (reference sequence). The CDR3 covers 15 residues. The J segment lost 2 bases and the V segment lost 5 bases, leaving 6 bases of the junction unmatched. CDR3: CASSSSGRTYNEQFF. CDR3 coding DNA: TGTGCCAGCAGTTCGAGCGGGAGAACCTACAATGAGCAGTTCTTC.

This chain links TRBV10-3 with TRBJ2-3; D perhaps matches TRBD2 (5 bases). Trimming cost V 2 bases and J 0 bases, with 18 bases left between them. Looked up from germline, CDR1 is ENHRY and CDR2 is SYGVKD. CDR3 length equals 18 residues. DNA for the CDR3: TGTGCCATCAGTGAGGAAACCGGACTGGCGGGTAGCACAGATACGCAGTATTTT. Protein: CAISEETGLAGSTDTQYF.

This clone has a handful of counts. The chain carries TRBV28 and TRBJ1-5, with D possibly TRBD1 on 6 matching bases. The CDR3 has 18 residues. V dropped 2 bases and J dropped 0 bases, with 17 bases sitting between them. Germline V gives CDR1 MDHEN, CDR2 SYDVKM. The CDR3 here is CASSLVGQSSYSNQPQHF. The CDR3 DNA reads as TGTGCCAGCAGTTTAGTTGGACAGAGCTCCTATAGCAATCAGCCCCAGCATTTT.

The chain couples TRBV28 to TRBJ2-5; 9 bases line up with TRBD1. The V gene's germline CDR1 is MDHEN and CDR2 SYDVKM. The V and J ends lost 6 bases and 4 bases, in that order; junction bases with no gene match: 12. The CDR3 contains 16 residues. CDR3 bases: TGTGCCAGCAGCGGACCCGGGGACAGGGCAAGAGAGACCCAGTACTTC. Translation: CASSGPGDRARETQYF. Full variable domain (remainder filled in from reference TRBV28 and TRBJ2-5): DVKVTQSSRYLVKRTGEKVFLECVQDMDHENMFWYRQDPGLGLRLIYFSYDVKMKEKGDIPEGYSVSREKKERFSLILESASTNQTSMYLCASSGPGDRARETQYFGPGTRLLVL.

The chain combines TRBV6-2 or TRBV6-3 with TRBJ2-7; 10 bases match TRBD1. V shed 5 bases and J 3 bases; nucleotides not matched to a gene: 4. The CDR3 is made up of 14 amino acids. Looked up from germline, CDR1 is MNHEY and CDR2 is SVGEGT. CDR3 loop: CASSHRDRGYEQYF. DNA for the CDR3: TGTGCCAGCAGTCACCGGGACAGGGGCTACGAGCAGTACTTC.

V gene TRBV28 combines with J gene TRBJ2-1; 8 bases align to TRBD1. The CDR3 has 16 residues. V shed 2 bases and J 7 bases; nucleotides not matched to a gene: 10. Germline CDR1 and CDR2: MDHEN and SYDVKM. The CDR3 bases are TGTGCCAGCAGTTTAGTATCGCGGACAGGGCTGAATGAGCAGTTCTTC. As protein: CASSLVSRTGLNEQFF.

This clone was detected a few times. V and J are TRBV7-2 and TRBJ2-7, with 8 bases aligning to TRBD2. This CDR3 has 15 amino acids. J was trimmed by 3 bases and V by 6 bases; bases with no gene match: 10. CDR1 and CDR2 (germline): SGHTA, FQGNSA. The CDR3 reads CASRSPGGGYYEQYF. DNA of the CDR3: TGTGCCAGCAGGTCACCGGGAGGGGGGTACTACGAGCAGTACTTC.

V is TRBV19 and J is TRBJ2-7; 7 bases fit TRBD1. Germline CDR1 and CDR2: LNHDA and SQIVND (reference sequence). The CDR3 runs 14 residues. Trimming took 8 bases from V and 3 from J; bases not matched to a gene: 10. CDR3 in amino acids: CASGPPGQIYEQYF. CDR3 bases: TGTGCCAGTGGCCCTCCGGGACAGATCTACGAGCAGTACTTC. Full variable domain (outside the CDR3, taken from reference TRBV19 and TRBJ2-7): DGGITQSPKYLFRKEGQNVTLSCEQNLNHDAMYWYRQDPGQGLRLIYYSQIVNDFQKGDIAEGYSVSREKKESFPLTVTSAQKNPTAFYLCASGPPGQIYEQYFGPGTRLTVT.

The rearrangement joins TRBV28 to TRBJ2-3, with 12 bases fitting TRBD2. The CDR3 has 16 amino acids. CDR1 MDHEN and CDR2 SYDVKM come from the germline V gene. The V gene end was trimmed by 2 bases and the J gene end by 6 bases; junction bases not matched to a gene: 6. The CDR3 reads CASSLASGRVRDTQYF. As DNA, the CDR3 is TGTGCCAGCAGTTTAGCTAGCGGGAGGGTGAGGGATACGCAGTATTTT.

This chain connects TRBV11-2 to TRBJ1-3, with D tentatively TRBD1 (5 bases). CDR1 SGHAT and CDR2 FQNNGV come from the germline V gene. CDR3 length equals 13 residues. The V gene lost 5 bases and the J gene lost 6 bases, with 11 bases spanning the gap. CDR3 loop: CASSPGTVNTIYF. CDR3 DNA: TGTGCCAGCAGCCCTGGGACTGTAAACACCATATATTTT.

This clone was detected only once. This chain joins TRBV4-3 and TRBJ2-3; 12 positions match TRBD2. The CDR3 sequence is 15 residues long. CDR1 LGHNA and CDR2 YSLEER come from the germline V gene. Trimming removed 2 bases from V and 4 bases from J; junction bases left unmatched: 1. The CDR3 DNA reads TGCGCCAGCAGCCAACTAGCGGGAGGGCCAGATACGCAGTATTTT. This sequence encodes CASSQLAGGPDTQYF.

The CDR3 protein is CASGRQDRYEQYF. The CDR3 DNA follows: TGTGCCAGCGGGAGACAGGATCGCTACGAGCAGTACTTC. V usage is TRBV6-5 and J usage is TRBJ2-7, with TRBD1 as a possible D gene (6 bases). Germline CDR1 reads MNHEY; CDR2 reads SVGAGI. This CDR3 has 13 amino acids. The V end was cut by 8 bases, the J end by 3 bases, with 14 bases between.

This clone was detected once. The J gene is TRBJ1-1, the V gene TRBV3-1 (or the pseudogene TRBV3-2); maybe TRBD1 (6 bases). The CDR3 contains 15 residues. V lost 4 bases to trimming and J lost 4 bases, with 16 bases between them. Germline V lookup: CDR1 LGHDT, CDR2 YNNKEL (reference sequence). The DNA of the CDR3 is TGTGCCAGCAGCCGGAACGGGGGGGGCGGCACTGAAGCTTTCTTT. Encoded protein: CASSRNGGGGTEAFF.

The CDR3 nucleotides are TGTGCCAGCTCACCACCCACAGGGGTTTCCTACGAGCAGTACTTC. This translates into CASSPPTGVSYEQYF. The chain couples TRBV18 to TRBJ2-7, with TRBD1 matching 7 bases. There are 15 residues in the CDR3. Trimming at V came to 0 bases and at J to 1 base, leaving 3 bases not matched to a gene. Per germline, CDR1 KGHSH and CDR2 LQKENI.

A single count supports this clone. Lacking the conserved final phenylalanine or tryptophan, this CDR3 likely reflects a read error. The DNA is left out, because the CDR3 cannot be placed on it with certainty; the CDR3 is given as TCRdb lists it. The chain has TRBV10-1 and TRBJ1-5. The CDR3 is 13 residues long, ends included. Germline loops: CDR1 WNHNN, CDR2 SYGVQD (reference sequence). The CDR3 here is CASSESRGQTQFV.

J is TRBJ2-1 and V is TRBV4-3, with TRBD2 matching over 8 bases. Losses at the gene ends were 3 bases for V and 2 bases for J; bases not matched to a gene: 3. Germline CDR1 reads LGHNA; CDR2 reads YSLEER. This CDR3 is 15 amino acids long. In DNA, the CDR3 is TGCGCCAGCAGCCATACTAGCGGACCCTACAATGAGCAGTTCTTC. Its protein product is CASSHTSGPYNEQFF.

This sequence joins TRBV6-8 and TRBJ2-1; tentatively, D is TRBD1 (6 bases). The CDR3 spans 16 residues. Trimming shortened V by 7 bases and J by 4 bases, and 20 bases separated the two germline ends. Germline-derived CDR1 and CDR2 are MNHGY and SAAAGT. The DNA of the CDR3 is TGTGCCAGCACCAGACAACAGGGTACAAGGTACAATGAGCAGTTCTTC. Translation: CASTRQQGTRYNEQFF.

Notes on this clone: A read error may produce the germline difference seen at one junction end. The chain is built from TRBV28 and TRBJ1-6; tentatively, D is TRBD1 (5 bases). In germline, CDR1 is MDHEN, CDR2 SYDVKM. This CDR3 region has 15 residues. The CDR3 coding sequence is TGTGCCAGCACTTGGGGACTTAGATATACTTCACCCCTCCACTTT. The encoded protein is CASTWGLRYTSPLHF. The complete variable domain, with remaining parts taken from reference TRBV28 and TRBJ1-6, reads DVKVTQSSRYLVKRTGEKVFLECVQDMDHENMFWYRQDPGLGLRLIYFSYDVKMKEKGDIPEGYSVSREKKERFSLILESASTNQTSMYLCASTWGLRYTSPLHFGNGTRLTVT.

This chain uses TRBV18 with TRBJ1-4; D not certain. Germline V CDR1 and CDR2: KGHSH, LQKENI. The length of the CDR3 is 14 residues. Trimming cost V 2 bases and J 8 bases, with 12 bases left between them. CDR3 sequence (DNA): TGTGCCAGCTCACCAGGCCAGGATTTAGAAAAACTGTTTTTT. Its translation is CASSPGQDLEKLFF.

The CDR3 DNA is TGTGCCAGCACGTCCAGGGTTTACAATGAGCAGTTCTTC. It translates to CASTSRVYNEQFF. The V call is TRBV6-5, the J call TRBJ2-1; a weak D match, TRBD1 (5 bases). V was pared by 7 bases and J by 4 bases, with 11 bases between. CDR1 is MNHEY, CDR2 SVGAGI, per germline. The length of the CDR3 is 13 residues.

The genes are TRBV7-9 and TRBJ1-5, with D unclear. Trimming shortened V by 3 bases and J by 3 bases, and 9 bases separated the two germline ends. CDR3 length: 14 residues. From germline, CDR1 is SEHNR and CDR2 FQNEAQ (reference sequence). CDR3 coding DNA: TGTGCCAGCAGCTTTACTGGTAACAATCAGCCCCAGCATTTT. Its protein product is CASSFTGNNQPQHF.

Only one count was recorded for this clone. The V gene is TRBV10-3, the J gene TRBJ2-1; a weak D match, TRBD1 (5 bases). CDR1 and CDR2 (germline): ENHRY, SYGVKD. The V and J ends lost 3 bases and 1 base respectively, with 19 bases between them. This CDR3 is 18 amino acids long. The CDR3 protein is CAISDGVQGTQSYNEQFF. For the CDR3, the DNA is TGTGCCATCAGTGACGGCGTTCAGGGCACCCAATCCTACAATGAGCAGTTCTTC.

This sequence joins TRBV9 and TRBJ1-3, with a weak D call TRBD1 (6 bases). CDR1 is SGDLS, CDR2 YYNGEE, per germline. V lost 0 bases and J 4 bases, leaving 11 bases between the germline ends. This CDR3 is 15 amino acids long. Here the CDR3 DNA reads TGTGCCAGCAGCGTAGCGCCGGGGGGCGGAAACACCATATATTTT. Residues: CASSVAPGGGNTIYF.

The gene calls are TRBV5-1 and TRBJ1-2, with a tentative D call TRBD1 (6 bases). V shed 4 bases and J shed 7 bases, with 17 bases lying between them. CDR1 SGHRS and CDR2 YFSETQ come from the germline V gene. The CDR3 covers 14 residues. CDR3 protein: CASSTEQGIGGYTF. The DNA of the CDR3 is TGCGCCAGCAGCACAGAGCAGGGGATAGGTGGCTACACCTTC.

V is TRBV28 and J is TRBJ2-5; D unresolved. Germline values: CDR1 MDHEN, CDR2 SYDVKM. The V gene lost 7 bases and the J gene lost 9 bases, with 18 bases spanning the gap. CDR3 length: 13 amino acids. CDR3 DNA sequence: TGTGCCAGCACCGTGACTTATTCTGAGGCCCAGTACTTC. Translated, it gives CASTVTYSEAQYF.

This rearrangement joins TRBV7-2 to TRBJ2-1; no firm D call. The V gene's germline CDR1 is SGHTA and CDR2 FQGNSA. V was shortened by 7 bases and J by 3 bases, with 4 bases between the two germline ends. CDR3 size: 11 residues. The CDR3 DNA reads as TGTGCCAGCACTGTCTACAATGAGCAGTTCTTC. Translated: CASTVYNEQFF.

This sequence joins TRBV10-2 and TRBJ1-5; TRBD1 matches at 10 bases. Germline V gives CDR1 WSHSY, CDR2 SAAADI. Losses at the gene ends were 4 bases for V and 3 bases for J; bases not matched to a gene: 6. The CDR3 is 16 residues long. In nucleotides, the CDR3 is TGCGCCAGCAGTGGCCCCGACAGGGGGCCCAATCAGCCCCAGCATTTT. The encoded protein is CASSGPDRGPNQPQHF.

The V gene is TRBV9, the J gene TRBJ1-4, with 12 nucleotides matching TRBD1. V dropped 4 bases and J dropped 5; count of bases not matched to a gene: 3. The germline V gene has CDR1 SGDLS and CDR2 YYNGEE. This CDR3 region has 15 residues. As DNA, the CDR3 is TGTGCCAGCAGCATGGGGACAGGGGGCAATGAAAAACTGTTTTTT. Its translation: CASSMGTGGNEKLFF.